This T cell receptor beta chain was obtained from a study of immune evolution from preneoplasia to lung adenocarcinoma. Points from the study as a whole: Top clone frequencies peaked in normal lung, apparently declining through invasive adenocarcinoma.

Regarding this clone: What it binds is not known. One junction end does not reproduce the germline sequence, and a read error may be involved.

TCRdb keeps only in-frame clones here, not all; method: immunoSEQ multiplex PCR. This sample has fewer than 4,500 clones, with roughly 76% found just once. This clonotype originated in a person aged 70 to 85 with lung adenocarcinoma. The sequencing input was FFPE adjacent normal lung tissue.

The CDR3 sequence is CFRAENTEAFF. CDR3 nucleotide sequence: TGCTTCAGGGCCGAGAACACTGAAGCTTTCTTT. The V and J genes are TRBV27 and TRBJ1-1, with D possibly being TRBD1 (5 bases). The V gene's germline CDR1 is MNHEY and CDR2 SMNVEV (reference sequence). CDR3 length: 11 amino acids.